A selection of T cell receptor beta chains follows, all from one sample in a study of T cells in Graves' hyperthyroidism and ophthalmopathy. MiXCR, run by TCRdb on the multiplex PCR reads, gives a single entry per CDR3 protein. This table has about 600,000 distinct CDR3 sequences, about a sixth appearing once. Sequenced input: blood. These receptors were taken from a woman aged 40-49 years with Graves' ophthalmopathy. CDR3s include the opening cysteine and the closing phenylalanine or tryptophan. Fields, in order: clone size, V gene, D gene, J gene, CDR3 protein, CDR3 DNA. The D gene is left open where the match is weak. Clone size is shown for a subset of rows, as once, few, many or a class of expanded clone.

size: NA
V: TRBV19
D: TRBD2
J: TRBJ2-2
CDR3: CASRELAEDTGELFF
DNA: TGTGCCAGTAGGGAGCTAGCGGAGGACACCGGGGAGCTGTTTTTT

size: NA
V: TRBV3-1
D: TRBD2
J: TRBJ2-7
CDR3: CASSPSGRLAGSYEQYF
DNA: TGTGCCAGCAGCCCCTCCGGAAGGCTAGCGGGATCCTACGAGCAGTACTTC

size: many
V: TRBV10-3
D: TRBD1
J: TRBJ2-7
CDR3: CAISGQLTGVGGYEQYF
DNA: TGTGCCATCAGTGGTCAACTAACAGGGGTCGGAGGCTACGAGCAGTACTTC

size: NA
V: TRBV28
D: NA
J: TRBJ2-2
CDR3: CASTSTSARELFF
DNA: TGTGCCAGCACATCTACATCAGCGAGGGAGCTGTTTTTT

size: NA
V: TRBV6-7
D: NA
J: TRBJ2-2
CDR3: CASSYSMAWRNTGELFF
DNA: TGTGCCAGCAGTTACTCGATGGCGTGGAGGAACACCGGGGAGCTGTTTTTT

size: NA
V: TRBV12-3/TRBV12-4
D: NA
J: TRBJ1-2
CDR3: CASSGGSNYGYTF
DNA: TGTGCCAGCAGTGGCGGCAGTAACTATGGCTACACCTTC

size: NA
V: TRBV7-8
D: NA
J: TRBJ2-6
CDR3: CASSLGGRGRTGANVLTF
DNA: TGTGCCAGCAGCTTAGGAGGGCGTGGGAGAACTGGGGCCAACGTCCTGACTTTC

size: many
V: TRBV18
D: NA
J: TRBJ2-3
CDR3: CASSRGPTDTQYF
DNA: TGTGCCAGCTCACGCGGGCCCACAGATACGCAGTATTTT

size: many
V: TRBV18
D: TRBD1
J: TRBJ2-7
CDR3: CASSPGQGIWEQYF
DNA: TGTGCCAGCTCACCCGGACAGGGTATCTGGGAGCAGTACTTC

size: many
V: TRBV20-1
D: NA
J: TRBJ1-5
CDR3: CSAPQGGVNQPQHF
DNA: TGCAGTGCTCCCCAGGGCGGGGTCAATCAGCCCCAGCATTTT

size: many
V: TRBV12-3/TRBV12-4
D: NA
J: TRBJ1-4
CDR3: CASSLLTANEKLFF
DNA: TGTGCCAGCAGTTTATTAACAGCTAATGAAAAACTGTTTTTT

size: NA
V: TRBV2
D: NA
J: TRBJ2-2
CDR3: CASSVNYAITGELFF
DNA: TGTGCCAGCAGTGTTAACTACGCCATCACCGGGGAGCTGTTTTTT

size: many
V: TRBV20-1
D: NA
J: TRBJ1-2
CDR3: CSARRGAEKGYTF
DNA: TGCAGTGCTAGAAGAGGGGCGGAGAAGGGCTACACCTTC

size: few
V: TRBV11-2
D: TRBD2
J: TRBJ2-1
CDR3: CASSLVRGTSGSGEQFF
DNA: TGTGCCAGCAGCTTAGTGAGGGGGACTAGCGGGAGTGGTGAGCAGTTCTTC

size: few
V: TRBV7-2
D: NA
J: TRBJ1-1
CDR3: CASSLASYTEAFF
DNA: TGTGCCAGCAGCTTAGCGAGTTACACTGAAGCTTTCTTT

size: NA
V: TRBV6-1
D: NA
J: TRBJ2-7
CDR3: CASSDFFSGPYEQYF
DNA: TGTGCCAGCAGTGATTTTTTTAGCGGACCCTACGAGCAGTACTTC

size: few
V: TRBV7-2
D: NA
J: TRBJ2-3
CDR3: CASRPFGYADTQYF
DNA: TGTGCCAGCAGGCCTTTCGGGTATGCAGATACGCAGTATTTT

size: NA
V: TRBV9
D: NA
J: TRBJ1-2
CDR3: CASADGINYGYTF
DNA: TGTGCCAGCGCAGACGGCATTAACTATGGCTACACCTTC

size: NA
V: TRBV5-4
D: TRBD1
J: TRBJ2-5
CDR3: CASSPDPDRGRETQYF
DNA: TGTGCCAGCAGCCCCGACCCCGACAGGGGGCGAGAGACCCAGTACTTC

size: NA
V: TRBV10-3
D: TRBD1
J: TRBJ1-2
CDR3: CAISMTGDYGYTF
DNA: TGTGCCATCAGTATGACAGGGGACTATGGCTACACCTTC

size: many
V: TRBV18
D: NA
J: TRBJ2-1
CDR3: CASSPPIRVSYNEQFF
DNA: TGTGCCAGCTCACCACCAATACGGGTCTCCTACAATGAGCAGTTCTTC

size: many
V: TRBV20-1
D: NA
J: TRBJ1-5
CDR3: CSARPGGNQPQHF
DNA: TGCAGTGCAAGACCCGGGGGCAATCAGCCCCAGCATTTT

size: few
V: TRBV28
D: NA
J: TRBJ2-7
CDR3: CASSLLSGGHEQYF
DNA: TGTGCCAGCAGTTTATTATCCGGGGGTCACGAGCAGTACTTC

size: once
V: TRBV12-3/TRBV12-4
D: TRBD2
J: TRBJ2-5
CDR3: CASSLRGRGGLAGLEETQYF
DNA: TGTGCCAGCAGTTTGCGTGGACGGGGAGGACTAGCGGGATTAGAGGAGACCCAGTACTTC

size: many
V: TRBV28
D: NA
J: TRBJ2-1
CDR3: CASREQGGAGGQFF
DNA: TGTGCCAGCAGGGAACAGGGAGGAGCTGGTGGGCAGTTCTTC

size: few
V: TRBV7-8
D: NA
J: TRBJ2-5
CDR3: CASSPLGGLRETQYF
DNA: TGTGCCAGCAGTCCCTTGGGGGGGCTCCGGGAGACCCAGTACTTC

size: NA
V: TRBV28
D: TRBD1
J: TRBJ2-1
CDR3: CASSFRTGGWNEQFF
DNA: TGTGCCAGCAGTTTCCGTACAGGGGGCTGGAATGAGCAGTTCTTC

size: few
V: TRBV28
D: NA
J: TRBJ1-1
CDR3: CASTPPVGGPNTEAFF
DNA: TGTGCCAGCACCCCTCCCGTGGGGGGCCCGAACACTGAAGCTTTCTTT

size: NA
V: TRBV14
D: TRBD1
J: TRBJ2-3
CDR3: CASSRAQGAVSTDTQYF
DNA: TGTGCCAGCAGCCGGGCTCAGGGGGCTGTGAGCACAGATACGCAGTATTTT